The rows below give T cell receptor beta chains drawn from one sample of a study of T cells in Graves' hyperthyroidism and ophthalmopathy. One entry per CDR3 protein, called by TCRdb with MiXCR from the multiplex PCR reads. The sample comprises around 700,000 distinct CDR3 sequences, just over 35% of which are singletons, and approximately 31% rests with the top ten. The specimen sequenced was blood. These receptors originate from a woman aged 35 to 49 with Graves' hyperthyroidism. Both conserved end residues are part of each CDR3. The D gene is left open where the match is weak. Size values are once, few and many counts, or a class for expanded clones, and some rows have none.

j_call d_call clone_size cdr3_length v_call cdr3_aa cdr3_nt
TRBJ1-5 - many 15 TRBV7-2 CASRSGGVSNQPQHF TGTGCCAGCAGGTCCGGGGGGGTTAGCAATCAGCCCCAGCATTTT
TRBJ2-2 - few 13 TRBV28 CASRPANTGELFF TGTGCCAGCAGACCCGCGAACACCGGGGAGCTGTTTTTT
TRBJ2-2 TRBD2 few 14 TRBV20-1 CSARTSGSTGELFF TGCAGTGCCAGGACTAGCGGGAGCACCGGGGAGCTGTTTTTT
TRBJ1-2 TRBD1 - 18 TRBV2 CASSGWGQGAFFDYGYTF TGTGCCAGCAGTGGATGGGGACAGGGGGCTTTCTTCGACTATGGCTACACCTTC
TRBJ2-5 TRBD2 many 15 TRBV7-9 CASSYPGLAIETQYF TGTGCCAGCAGCTATCCGGGACTAGCGATAGAGACCCAGTACTTC
TRBJ2-5 TRBD1 - 16 TRBV19 CASSIHGQGASKTQYF TGTGCCAGTAGTATACACGGACAGGGGGCATCGAAGACCCAGTACTTC
TRBJ1-1 - - 15 TRBV7-9 CASSLEGFMNTEAFF TGTGCCAGCAGCTTAGAGGGGTTCATGAACACTGAAGCTTTCTTT
TRBJ2-2 - - 15 TRBV15 CATSRDRSLTGELFF TGTGCCACCAGCAGAGATCGTAGCCTCACCGGGGAGCTGTTTTTT
TRBJ1-1 - - 16 TRBV5-1 CASSLDPPGGYTEAFF TGCGCCAGCAGCTTGGACCCCCCGGGTGGGTACACTGAAGCTTTCTTT
TRBJ2-3 TRBD2 - 16 TRBV7-9 CASSYLTSGLTDTQYF TGTGCCAGCAGCTATTTGACTAGCGGACTCACAGATACGCAGTATTTT
TRBJ2-7 - - 12 TRBV7-9 CASSWGNGEQYF TGTGCCAGCAGCTGGGGGAATGGCGAGCAGTACTTC
TRBJ1-1 - - 12 TRBV12-3/TRBV12-4 CASRPLGTGAFF TGTGCCAGCAGGCCTCTTGGGACTGGAGCTTTCTTT
TRBJ2-5 - many 14 TRBV7-9 CASSLGSYQETQYF TGTGCCAGCAGCCTAGGGTCGTACCAAGAGACCCAGTACTTC
TRBJ2-2 TRBD1 few 14 TRBV12-3/TRBV12-4 CASSLADRGGELFF TGTGCCAGCAGTTTGGCAGACAGGGGGGGGGAGCTGTTTTTT
TRBJ2-5 TRBD1 - 14 TRBV5-1 CASSGPGGRETQYF TGTGCCAGCAGCGGGCCAGGGGGCCGAGAGACCCAGTACTTC
TRBJ2-7 TRBD1 - 13 TRBV13 CASSTDRGSEQYF TGTGCCAGCAGCACTGACAGGGGATCCGAGCAGTACTTC
TRBJ2-7 TRBD1 few 14 TRBV7-6 CASTQGTGDYEQYF TGTGCCAGCACTCAGGGGACAGGGGATTACGAGCAGTACTTC
TRBJ1-4 - many 16 TRBV2 CASSEERLATNEKLFF TGTGCCAGCAGTGAAGAGCGACTGGCAACTAATGAAAAACTGTTTTTT
TRBJ2-7 - many 15 TRBV29-1 CSVEEQTGINYEQYF TGCAGCGTTGAAGAACAAACAGGGATAAACTACGAGCAGTACTTC
TRBJ1-6 TRBD1 - 14 TRBV7-9 CASSRRTGSSPPHF TGTGCCAGCAGCCGACGGACAGGGTCGTCACCCCCCCACTTT
TRBJ2-6 TRBD1 - 16 TRBV20-1 CSARVIGTDAVNVLTF TGCAGTGCTAGAGTGATCGGGACAGACGCCGTCAACGTCCTGACTTTC
TRBJ1-3 - few 13 TRBV29-1 CSGQGSAGNTIYF TGCAGCGGCCAGGGGTCGGCTGGAAACACCATATATTTT
TRBJ1-1 TRBD1 many 15 TRBV12-3/TRBV12-4 CASSPWTGPNTEAFF TGTGCCAGCAGTCCCTGGACAGGCCCGAACACTGAAGCTTTCTTT
TRBJ2-7 - many 15 TRBV11-2 CASSSLARGNYEQYF TGTGCCAGCAGCTCCTTGGCGCGAGGCAATTACGAGCAGTACTTC
TRBJ1-2 - - 11 TRBV19 CASREYYGYTF TGTGCCAGTAGAGAGTACTATGGCTACACCTTC
TRBJ2-6 TRBD1 once 15 TRBV10-3 CASSTTRQGTNVLTF TGTGCCAGCAGCACAACCCGACAGGGTACCAACGTCCTGACTTTC
TRBJ1-1 - many 13 TRBV12-3/TRBV12-4 CASSLMENTEAFF TGTGCCAGCAGCTTAATGGAGAACACTGAAGCTTTCTTT
TRBJ1-5 - many 14 TRBV24-1 CATSGRAEEQPQHF TGTGCCACCAGTGGGAGGGCGGAGGAACAGCCCCAGCATTTT
TRBJ1-2 - many 9 TRBV29-1 CSPVYGYTF TGCAGCCCGGTCTATGGCTACACCTTC
TRBJ1-1 TRBD1 few 16 TRBV25-1 CASSQRAATGGAEAFF TGTGCCAGCAGCCAACGTGCTGCGACAGGGGGGGCTGAAGCTTTCTTT
TRBJ2-7 - - 12 TRBV28 CASRGYEDEQYF TGTGCCAGCAGGGGATATGAGGACGAGCAGTACTTC
TRBJ1-1 TRBD1 - 16 TRBV5-1 CASSLSPGGRSTEAFF TGCGCCAGCAGCTTGTCCCCAGGGGGGAGATCCACTGAAGCTTTCTTT
TRBJ1-5 - - 12 TRBV2 CASSEAGGPQHF TGTGCCAGCAGTGAGGCTGGGGGGCCCCAGCATTTT
TRBJ2-2 TRBD2 - 14 TRBV19 CATERGQYTGELFF TGTGCCACCGAGCGGGGGCAATACACCGGGGAGCTGTTTTTT
TRBJ2-2 - - 13 TRBV10-1 CASSDPPAGELFF TGCGCCAGCAGTGACCCCCCGGCCGGGGAGCTGTTTTTT
TRBJ1-6 - many 14 TRBV7-8 CASSLGGANSPLHF TGTGCCAGCAGCCTAGGGGGAGCCAATTCACCCCTCCACTTT
TRBJ1-1 - many 15 TRBV15 CATSGGEIPGTEAFF TGTGCCACCAGTGGGGGTGAAATACCGGGAACTGAAGCTTTCTTT
TRBJ2-5 - - 13 TRBV28 CASSFTALGTQYF TGTGCCAGCAGTTTTACAGCGTTGGGGACCCAGTACTTC
TRBJ2-7 - - 16 TRBV2 CASRGKTGAFSYEQYF TGTGCCAGCAGGGGGAAGACAGGTGCCTTCTCCTACGAGCAGTACTTC
TRBJ1-5 - many 13 TRBV12-3/TRBV12-4 CASSSGGNQPQHF TGTGCCAGCAGTTCAGGGGGCAATCAGCCCCAGCATTTT
TRBJ1-2 TRBD1 - 16 TRBV7-2 CASSAHPGQGGYGYTF TGTGCCAGCAGCGCACATCCGGGACAGGGGGGCTATGGCTACACCTTC
TRBJ2-5 - many 14 TRBV29-1 CSVEDFGYQETQYF TGCAGCGTTGAAGATTTCGGTTACCAAGAGACCCAGTACTTC
TRBJ1-3 - once 13 TRBV9 CASNDGDGNTIYF TGTGCCAGTAATGACGGGGATGGAAACACCATATATTTT
TRBJ2-5 - many 15 TRBV20-1 CSAPSGGAGIETQYF TGCAGTGCTCCCAGCGGAGGCGCGGGTATTGAGACCCAGTACTTC
TRBJ2-1 - - 15 TRBV7-2 CASSQGGLSYNEQFF TGTGCCAGCAGCCAAGGCGGTTTGTCCTACAATGAGCAGTTCTTC